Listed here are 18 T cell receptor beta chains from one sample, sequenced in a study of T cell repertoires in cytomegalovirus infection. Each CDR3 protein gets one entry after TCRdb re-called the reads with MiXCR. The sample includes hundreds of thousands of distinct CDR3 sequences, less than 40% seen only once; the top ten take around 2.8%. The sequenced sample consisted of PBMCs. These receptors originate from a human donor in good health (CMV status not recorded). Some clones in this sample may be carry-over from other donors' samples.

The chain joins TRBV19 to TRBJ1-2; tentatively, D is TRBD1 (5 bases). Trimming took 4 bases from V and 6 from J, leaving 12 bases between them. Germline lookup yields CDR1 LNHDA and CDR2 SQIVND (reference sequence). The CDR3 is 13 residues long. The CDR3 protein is CASSKMGRDGYTF. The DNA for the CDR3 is TGTGCCAGTAGTAAAATGGGCAGGGATGGCTACACCTTC.

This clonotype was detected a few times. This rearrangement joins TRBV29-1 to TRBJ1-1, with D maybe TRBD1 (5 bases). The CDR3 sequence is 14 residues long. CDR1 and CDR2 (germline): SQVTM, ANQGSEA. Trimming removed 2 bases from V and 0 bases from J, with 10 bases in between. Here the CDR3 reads CSVELGRMNTEAFF. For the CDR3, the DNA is TGCAGCGTTGAATTGGGGCGGATGAACACTGAAGCTTTCTTT.

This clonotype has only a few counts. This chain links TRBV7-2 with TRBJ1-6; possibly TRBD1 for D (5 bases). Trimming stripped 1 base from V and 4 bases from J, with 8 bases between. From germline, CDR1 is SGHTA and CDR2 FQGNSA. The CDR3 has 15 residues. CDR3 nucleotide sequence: TGTGCCAGCAGCTTAGTAACAGGTTATAATTCACCCCTCCACTTT. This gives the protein CASSLVTGYNSPLHF.

CDR3 sequence reads: CASSWGPSSAGTEAFF. The DNA of the CDR3 is TGCGCCAGCAGCTGGGGACCCAGCTCAGCGGGCACTGAAGCTTTCTTT. The chain is built from TRBV5-1 and TRBJ1-1, with D possibly matching TRBD1 (5 bases). V lost 3 bases to trimming and J lost 4 bases, with 19 bases between them. Germline V CDR1 and CDR2: SGHRS, YFSETQ. This CDR3 region has 16 residues. Drawing the rest from reference TRBV5-1 and TRBJ1-1, the complete variable domain is KAGVTQTPRYLIKTRGQQVTLSCSPISGHRSVSWYQQTPGQGLQFLFEYFSETQRNKGNFPGRFSGRQFSNSRSEMNVSTLELGDSALYLCASSWGPSSAGTEAFFGQGTRLTVV.

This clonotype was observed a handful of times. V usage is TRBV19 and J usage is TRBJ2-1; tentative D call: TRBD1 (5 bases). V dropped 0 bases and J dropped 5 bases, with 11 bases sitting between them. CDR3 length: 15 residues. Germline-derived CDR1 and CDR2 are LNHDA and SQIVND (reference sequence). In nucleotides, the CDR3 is TGTGCCAGTAGTATAGATTCCGGCAGGGACAATGAGCAGTTCTTC. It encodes CASSIDSGRDNEQFF.

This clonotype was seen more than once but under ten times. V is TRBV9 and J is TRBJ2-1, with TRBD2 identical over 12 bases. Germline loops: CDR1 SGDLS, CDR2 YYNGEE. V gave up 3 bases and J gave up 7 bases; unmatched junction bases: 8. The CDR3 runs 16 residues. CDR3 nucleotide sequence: TGTGCCAGCAGCGCCTCCCCCGGGACTAGCGGGAATGAGCAGTTCTTC. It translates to CASSASPGTSGNEQFF.

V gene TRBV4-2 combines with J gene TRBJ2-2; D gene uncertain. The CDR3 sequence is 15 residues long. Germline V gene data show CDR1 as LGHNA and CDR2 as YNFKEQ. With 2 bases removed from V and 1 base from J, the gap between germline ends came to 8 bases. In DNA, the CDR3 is TGTGCCAGCAGCCAACCGACCCAGAACACCGGGGAGCTGTTTTTT. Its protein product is CASSQPTQNTGELFF.

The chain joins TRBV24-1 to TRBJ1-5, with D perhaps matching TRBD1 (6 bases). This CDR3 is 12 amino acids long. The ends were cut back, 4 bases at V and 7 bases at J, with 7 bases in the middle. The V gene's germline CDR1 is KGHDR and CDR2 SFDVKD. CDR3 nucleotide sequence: TGTGCCACCAGTGAGCAGGGGCAGCCCCAGCATTTT. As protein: CATSEQGQPQHF.

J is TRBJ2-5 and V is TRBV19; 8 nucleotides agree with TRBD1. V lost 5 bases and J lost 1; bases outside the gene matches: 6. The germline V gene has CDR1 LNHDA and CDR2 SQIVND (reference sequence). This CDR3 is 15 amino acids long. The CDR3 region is CASSFVTGGQETQYF. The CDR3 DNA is TGTGCCAGTAGTTTTGTTACAGGGGGCCAAGAGACCCAGTACTTC.

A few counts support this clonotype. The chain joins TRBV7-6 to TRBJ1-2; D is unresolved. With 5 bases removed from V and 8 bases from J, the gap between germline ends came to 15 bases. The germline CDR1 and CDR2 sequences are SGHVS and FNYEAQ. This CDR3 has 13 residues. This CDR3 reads CASSQEPNRGYTF. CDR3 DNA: TGTGCCAGCAGCCAAGAGCCGAACCGGGGCTACACCTTC.

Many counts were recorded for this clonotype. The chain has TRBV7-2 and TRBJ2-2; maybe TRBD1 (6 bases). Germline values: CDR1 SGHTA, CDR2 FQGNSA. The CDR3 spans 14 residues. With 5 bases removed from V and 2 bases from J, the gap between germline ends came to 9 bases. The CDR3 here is CASSLGTNTGELFF. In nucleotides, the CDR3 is TGTGCCAGCAGCCTCGGGACAAACACCGGGGAGCTGTTTTTT.

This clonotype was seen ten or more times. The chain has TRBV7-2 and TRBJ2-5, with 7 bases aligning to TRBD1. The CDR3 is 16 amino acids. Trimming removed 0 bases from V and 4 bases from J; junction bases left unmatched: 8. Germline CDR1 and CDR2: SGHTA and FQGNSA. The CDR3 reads CASSLASTGLGETQYF. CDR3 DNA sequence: TGTGCCAGCAGCTTAGCATCGACAGGGTTGGGAGAGACCCAGTACTTC.

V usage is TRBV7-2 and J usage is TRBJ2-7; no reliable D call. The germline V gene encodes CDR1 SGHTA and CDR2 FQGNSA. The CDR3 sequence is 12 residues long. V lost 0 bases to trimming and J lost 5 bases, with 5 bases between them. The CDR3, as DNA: TGTGCCAGCAGCTTAGCAGTCCACGAGCAGTACTTC. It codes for CASSLAVHEQYF.

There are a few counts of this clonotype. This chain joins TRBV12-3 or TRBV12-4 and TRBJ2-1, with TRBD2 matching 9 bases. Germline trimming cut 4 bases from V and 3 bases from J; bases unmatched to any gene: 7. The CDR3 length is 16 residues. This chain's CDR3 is CASSSPLAGLYNEQFF. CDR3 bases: TGTGCCAGCAGTTCCCCCCTAGCGGGGCTCTACAATGAGCAGTTCTTC.

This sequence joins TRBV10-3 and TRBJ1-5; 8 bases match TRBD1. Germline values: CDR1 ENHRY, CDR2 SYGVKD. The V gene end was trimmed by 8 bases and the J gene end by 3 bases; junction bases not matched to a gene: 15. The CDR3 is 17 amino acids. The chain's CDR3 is CAILGQADLDNNQPQHF. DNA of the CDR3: TGTGCCATCCTGGGACAGGCCGACCTCGATAACAATCAGCCCCAGCATTTT.

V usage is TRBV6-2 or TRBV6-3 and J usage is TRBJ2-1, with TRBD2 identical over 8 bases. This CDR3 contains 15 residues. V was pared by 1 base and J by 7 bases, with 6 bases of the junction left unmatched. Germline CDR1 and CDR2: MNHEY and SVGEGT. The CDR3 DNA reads TGTGCCAGCAGTTACTTAGCGGGACTTTATAATGAGCAGTTCTTC. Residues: CASSYLAGLYNEQFF.

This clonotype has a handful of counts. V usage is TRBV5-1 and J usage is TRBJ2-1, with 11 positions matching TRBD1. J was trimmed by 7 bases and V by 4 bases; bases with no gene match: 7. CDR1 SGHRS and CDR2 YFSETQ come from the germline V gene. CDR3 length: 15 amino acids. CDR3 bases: TGCGCCAGCAGCCTTGGGACAGGGGGAATGAATGAGCAGTTCTTC. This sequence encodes CASSLGTGGMNEQFF.

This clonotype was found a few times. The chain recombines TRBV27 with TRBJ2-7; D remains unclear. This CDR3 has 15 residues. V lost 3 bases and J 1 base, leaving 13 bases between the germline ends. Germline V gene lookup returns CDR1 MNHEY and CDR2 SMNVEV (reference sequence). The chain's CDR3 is CASSFKPHASYEQYF. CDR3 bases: TGTGCCAGCAGTTTTAAACCCCACGCTTCCTACGAGCAGTACTTC.